This T cell receptor (beta chain) is from a study of blood T cell repertoires in COVID-19. Study-wide context: Sites in the United States, Italy and Spain provided acute and convalescent COVID-19 samples. T cells, B-cell-depleted T cells, or PBMCs supplied cDNA or gDNA.

This CDR3 is 14 amino acids long. Trimming left V 4 bases short and J 6 bases short, with 17 bases between. CDR1 GTSNPN and CDR2 SVGIG come from the germline V gene (reference sequence). Original processing methods: Estimates of nucleated cell counts were drawn from the amplification of reference gene primers. Sequencing was performed with immunoSEQ multiplex PCR; in TCRdb, only in-frame clones are kept and a portion is missing. Clone size and the V and J calls come from that table; the DNA yielded D and trimming. The sample has fewer than 400,000 clones, more than 75% seen once. This clonotype was obtained from a human donor in a cohort sampled during active COVID-19. This chain uses TRBV30 with TRBJ2-3; tentatively, D is TRBD2 (5 bases). Sequencing was done on a sample of peripheral blood. CDR3 amino acids: CAWMIGLRGDTQYF. CDR3 DNA sequence: TGTGCCTGGATGATCGGGCTGAGAGGGGATACGCAGTATTTT. The entire variable domain, with the rest obtained from reference TRBV30 and TRBJ2-3, is as follows: SQTIHQWPATLVQPVGSPLSLECTVEGTSNPNLYWYRQAAGRGLQLLFYSVGIGQISSEVPQNLSASRPQDRQFILSSKKLLLSDSGFYLCAWMIGLRGDTQYFGPGTRLTVL.